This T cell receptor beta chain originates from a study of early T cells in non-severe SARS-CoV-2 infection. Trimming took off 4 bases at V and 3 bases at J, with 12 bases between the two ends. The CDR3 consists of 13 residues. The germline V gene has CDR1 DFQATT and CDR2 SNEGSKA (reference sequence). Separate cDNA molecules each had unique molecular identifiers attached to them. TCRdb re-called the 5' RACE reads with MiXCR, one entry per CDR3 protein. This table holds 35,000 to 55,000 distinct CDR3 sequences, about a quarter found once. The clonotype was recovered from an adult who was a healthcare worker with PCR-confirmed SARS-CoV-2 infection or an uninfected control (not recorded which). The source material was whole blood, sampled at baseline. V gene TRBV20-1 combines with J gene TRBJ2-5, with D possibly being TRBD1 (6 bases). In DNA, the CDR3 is TGCAGTGCTACCGGGACACTGGAAGAGACCCAGTACTTC. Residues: CSATGTLEETQYF.